Listed below are T cell receptor beta chains from one sample, sequenced in a study of cytomegalovirus exposure and HLA in healthy donors. Profiled with immunoSEQ multiplex PCR; TCRdb holds only in-frame clones, not every one. The table shows around 37,000 clones, with over 75% occurring only once. Specimen: PBMCs. The receptors originated from a middle-aged man in good health and CMV-seronegative. Both conserved end residues are part of each CDR3. D genes are given only for firm matches. The size field is filled for only some rows; it gives once, few, many or a size class.

j_gene,abundance,v_gene,d_gene,CDR3nt,CDR3aa
TRBJ2-5,.,TRBV18,.,TGTGCCAGCTCACCACGAGAAAAAGAGACCCAGTACTTC,CASSPREKETQYF
TRBJ2-5,.,TRBV4-1,.,TGCGCCAGCAGCCAAACCGGGGAGACCCAGTACTTC,CASSQTGETQYF
TRBJ2-7,.,TRBV5-1,TRBD1,TGCGCCAGCAGCTCGACAGGGGGCGACTACGAGCAGTACTTC,CASSSTGGDYEQYF
TRBJ2-3,.,TRBV30,TRBD1,TGTGCCTGGAGTGTACAGGGGGCAGATACGCAGTATTTT,CAWSVQGADTQYF
TRBJ1-2,.,TRBV10-3,TRBD1,TGTGCCATCAGTGAGTCGACTCGAGGGGGCGCCCCAATTTTCTATGGCTACACCTTC,CAISESTRGGAPIFYGYTF
TRBJ1-1,.,TRBV11-2,.,TGTGCCAGCAGCCTTGACACGAACACTGAAGCTTTCTTT,CASSLDTNTEAFF
TRBJ2-1,.,TRBV19,TRBD1,TGTGCCAGTAGTAGGGGACAGGGGGCCTACAATGAGCAGTTCTTC,CASSRGQGAYNEQFF
TRBJ2-7,.,TRBV9,TRBD2,TGTGCCAGCGGCGGGAGGTACGAGCAGTACTTC,CASGGRYEQYF
TRBJ1-1,.,TRBV5-1,.,TGCGCCAGCAGCCCGACTGGGGAGCTGAACACTGAAGCTTTCTTT,CASSPTGELNTEAFF
TRBJ1-3,.,TRBV11-2,.,TGTGCCAGCAGCTTAGGAGGATACGGGAGAAACACCATATATTTT,CASSLGGYGRNTIYF
TRBJ2-7,.,TRBV4-1,TRBD2,TGCGCCAGCAGCCAAGCCGGCGGGGGGGGGTACGAGCAGTACTTC,CASSQAGGGGYEQYF
TRBJ1-2,.,TRBV2,TRBD1,TGTGCCAGCAGTATATTTACAGGGGGACATGGCTACACCTTC,CASSIFTGGHGYTF
TRBJ2-2,few,TRBV7-9,TRBD1,TGTGCCAGCAGCTTGGACAGGGGGAGCACCGGGGAGCTGTTTTTT,CASSLDRGSTGELFF
TRBJ2-2,.,TRBV6-1,.,TGTGCCAGCAGAGTTGGTAGACAAAATACCGGGGAGCTGTTTTTT,CASRVGRQNTGELFF
TRBJ1-2,.,TRBV30,TRBD1,TGTGCCTGGAGTAAAGGGGGCGTTGGCTATGGCTACACCTTC,CAWSKGGVGYGYTF
TRBJ2-1,.,TRBV11-2,TRBD2,TGTGCCAGCAGCTCCGTAGCGGGAAGCTCCTACAATGAGCAGTTCTTC,CASSSVAGSSYNEQFF
TRBJ1-3,.,TRBV19,.,TGTGCCAGTACCTCTGGACAGTGGACTGGAAACACCATATATTTT,CASTSGQWTGNTIYF
TRBJ2-1,few,TRBV4-3,TRBD2,TGCGCCAGCAGCCAAGACAGCGGGGGGGGGAATGAGAAGCAGTTCTTC,CASSQDSGGGNEKQFF
TRBJ2-3,.,TRBV28,TRBD1,TGTGCCTCTCGGGACAGGGTTACAGATACGCAGTATTTT,CASRDRVTDTQYF
TRBJ2-1,.,TRBV27,TRBD1,TGTGCCAGCAGTTTATTATACAGGGGCGGTGGGGATGAGCAGTTCTTC,CASSLLYRGGGDEQFF
TRBJ2-7,few,TRBV2,TRBD2,TGTGCCAGCAGTGCGTTCGCGGGAGGAATCGGGGAGCAGTACTTC,CASSAFAGGIGEQYF
TRBJ2-3,few,TRBV5-6,.,TGTGCCAGCAGCTTCGAGTCGGATACGCAGTATTTT,CASSFESDTQYF